Shown below are 11 T cell receptor beta chains from a single sample sequenced in a study of early T cells in non-severe SARS-CoV-2 infection. MiXCR, applied by TCRdb to the 5' RACE reads, yields one record per CDR3 protein. Found here are about 30,000 distinct CDR3 sequences, under 4% of them singletons; the top ten hold around 8.5%. What was sequenced was whole blood. The receptors were gathered from an adult who was a healthcare worker with PCR-confirmed SARS-CoV-2 infection or an uninfected control (not recorded which).

This clonotype has at least ten counts. The CDR3 DNA follows: TGTGCCAGCAGGATAACTAGCGGGAGTTCAGATACGCAGTATTTT. Its protein is CASRITSGSSDTQYF. This chain joins TRBV27 and TRBJ2-3, with TRBD2 matching over 11 bases. CDR3 size: 15 residues. CDR1 is MNHEY, CDR2 SMNVEV, per germline (reference sequence). V lost 6 bases and J lost 4; bases outside the gene matches: 6.

This clonotype was found many times. V gene TRBV12-5 combines with J gene TRBJ1-6; D is perhaps TRBD1 (5 bases). Germline-derived CDR1 and CDR2 are LGHNT and FRNRAP. Trimming took off 7 bases at V and 5 bases at J, with 24 bases between the two ends. The CDR3 runs 18 residues. The CDR3 nucleotides read TGTGCTAGTGCCCAGTCGACCCTACAGGTCCCCAATAATTCACCCCTCCACTTT. This gives the protein CASAQSTLQVPNNSPLHF.

This clonotype came up many times. The rearrangement uses TRBV19 and TRBJ2-1; 12 bases match TRBD1. This CDR3 contains 19 residues. V trimming: 3 bases; J trimming: 0 bases; junction bases outside the gene matches: 9. The germline gives CDR1 LNHDA, CDR2 SQIVND (reference sequence). CDR3 coding DNA: TGTGCCAGTAGTATCAGGGGACAGGGGGCAATCAGCTCCTACAATGAGCAGTTCTTC. Translation gives CASSIRGQGAISSYNEQFF.

There are many counts of this clonotype. This chain uses TRBV6-5 with TRBJ1-3, with no clear D. CDR3 size: 16 residues. V was pared by 4 bases and J by 3 bases, with 16 bases between. Germline-derived CDR1 and CDR2 are MNHEY and SVGAGI. Written as DNA, the CDR3 is TGTGCCAGCAGTTTGGACGGTCGGATCGATGGAAACACCATATATTTT. It translates to CASSLDGRIDGNTIYF.

The chain employs TRBV7-6 and TRBJ2-7; perhaps TRBD2 as D (6 bases). Germline V gives CDR1 SGHVS, CDR2 FNYEAQ. The CDR3 is made up of 14 amino acids. Trimming pared 4 bases from V and 3 bases from J, leaving 13 bases between. The CDR3 here is CASSSDGSGYEQYF. DNA for the CDR3: TGTGCCAGCAGCTCTGATGGTAGCGGCTACGAGCAGTACTTC.

This clonotype was seen repeatedly, ten times or more. V gene TRBV6-5 combines with J gene TRBJ2-7; perhaps D is TRBD1 or TRBD2 (5 bases each). Trimming removed 6 bases at V and 2 bases at J, with 14 bases between. Per the germline V gene, CDR1 is MNHEY and CDR2 is SVGAGI. The CDR3 spans 14 residues. The CDR3 here is CASSFRDGAYEQYF. CDR3 sequence (DNA): TGTGCCAGCAGCTTCCGGGACGGAGCCTACGAGCAGTACTTC.

The table lists this clonotype with many counts. The junction does not match germline at one end; this may be a read error. The CDR3 DNA follows: TGTGCCAGCAGCCAAGGCGGACTAGTACGCCTCTTC. This translates into CASSQGGLVRLF. V is TRBV3-1 and J is TRBJ2-1; 7 nucleotides align to TRBD2. Germline V gives CDR1 LGHDT, CDR2 YNNKEL (reference sequence). CDR3 length equals 12 residues.

This clonotype was picked up many times. V is TRBV18 and J is TRBJ1-2; no definite D call. Germline values: CDR1 KGHSH, CDR2 LQKENI. V lost 6 bases, J lost 6 bases, and 14 bases lay in between. The CDR3 totals 13 residues. CDR3 residues: CASSGRLSDGYTF. As DNA, the CDR3 is TGTGCCAGCTCGGGTCGGCTTTCGGATGGCTACACCTTC.

This clonotype was observed many times. The junction differs from germline at one of its ends, possibly a read error. V gene TRBV20-1 combines with J gene TRBJ2-7; D is undetermined. This CDR3 contains 11 residues. Germline V gives CDR1 DFQATT, CDR2 SNEGSKA (reference sequence). The CDR3 coding sequence is TGCAGTGCGAGAGTGAATTACGAGCAGTACTTC. Its protein product is CSARVNYEQYF.

This clonotype was seen many times. The chain uses TRBV7-6 and TRBJ2-5, with D perhaps TRBD1 (5 bases). CDR3 size: 17 residues. Trimming removed 3 bases from V and 9 bases from J, with 26 bases in between. Looked up from germline, CDR1 is SGHVS and CDR2 is FNYEAQ. CDR3 protein: CASSFQGSRSTIRAQYF. CDR3 nucleotides: TGTGCCAGCAGCTTTCAGGGTTCTCGGAGTACTATAAGGGCCCAGTACTTC.

This clonotype showed up many times. The chain employs TRBV9 and TRBJ2-1, with 9 bases that match TRBD1. The junction had 8 bases not matched to a gene; V was cut back by 4 bases and J by 6 bases. CDR1 and CDR2 from the germline V gene are SGDLS and YYNGEE. This CDR3 contains 15 residues. The CDR3 DNA reads TGTGCCAGCAGCCCCCGGGACAGGGTTCTCAATGAGCAGTTCTTC. Encoded protein: CASSPRDRVLNEQFF.